Only a few counts were recorded for the clone carrying this T cell receptor (beta chain). Its antigen is not identified. Sample barcodes and UMIs were carried by the TCR alpha and TCR beta cDNA libraries that 5'RACE generated with constant-segment primers. One entry per CDR3 protein, called by TCRdb with MiXCR from the 5' RACE reads. Of 580,000 or so distinct CDR3 sequences in the sample, around 15% are singletons; the top ten hold less than 10%. This sample was taken from a study of T-cell memory formation after mild COVID-19. Findings of the study overall: Pre-infection memory harbored some responding clones, suggesting cross-reactive memory joined. Those CD4+ clones that contracted were mainly in CM and EM (CD8+ ones in EMRA).

This clonotype was obtained from an adult woman who had mild COVID-19 (a few samples of this study predate the infection). Cell type and time point are not known. Sequences were obtained from PBMCs or a T cell subset sorted from them (not recorded which).

For the CDR3, the DNA is TGTGCCAGCAGCTCTCGGGGCCAACCTTGGTACGAGCAGTACTTC. Its translation: CASSSRGQPWYEQYF. This chain joins TRBV7-2 and TRBJ2-7; either TRBD1 or TRBD2 may fit D (5 bases each). The CDR3 length is 15 residues. Trimming removed 4 bases from V and 4 bases from J, with 17 bases in between. Germline V CDR1 and CDR2: SGHTA, FQGNSA.